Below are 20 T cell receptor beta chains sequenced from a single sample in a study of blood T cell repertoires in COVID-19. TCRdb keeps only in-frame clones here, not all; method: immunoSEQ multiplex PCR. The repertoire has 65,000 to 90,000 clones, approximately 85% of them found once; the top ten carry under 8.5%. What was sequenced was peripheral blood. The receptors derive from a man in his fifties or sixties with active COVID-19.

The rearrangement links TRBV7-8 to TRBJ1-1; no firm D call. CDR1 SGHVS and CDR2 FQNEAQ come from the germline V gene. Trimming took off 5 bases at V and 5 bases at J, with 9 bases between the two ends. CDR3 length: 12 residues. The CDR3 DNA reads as TGTGCCAGCAGCCCAGCGTTAACTGAAGCTTTCTTT. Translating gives CASSPALTEAFF. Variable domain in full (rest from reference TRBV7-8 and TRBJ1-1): GAGVSQSPRYKVAKRGQDVALRCDPISGHVSLFWYQQALGQGPEFLTYFQNEAQLDKSGLPSDRFFAERPEGSVSTLKIQRTQQEDSAVYLCASSPALTEAFFGQGTRLTVV.

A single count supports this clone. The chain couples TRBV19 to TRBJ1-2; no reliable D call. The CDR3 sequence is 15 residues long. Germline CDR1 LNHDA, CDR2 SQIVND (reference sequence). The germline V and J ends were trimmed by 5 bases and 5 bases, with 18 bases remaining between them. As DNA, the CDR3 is TGTGCCAGTAGTCCCAGTTCGGGGTCGGATTATGGCTACACCTTC. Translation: CASSPSSGSDYGYTF.

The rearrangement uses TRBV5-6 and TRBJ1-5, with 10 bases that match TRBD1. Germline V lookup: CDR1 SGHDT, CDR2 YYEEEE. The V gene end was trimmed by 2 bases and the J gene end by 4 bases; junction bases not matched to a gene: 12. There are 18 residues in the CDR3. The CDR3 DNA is TGTGCCAGCAGCTTCCGGGACAGGGGAGGGGTGGGGAATCAGCCCCAGCATTTT. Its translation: CASSFRDRGGVGNQPQHF.

The CDR3 spells CASSLTGRTEAFF. The DNA of the CDR3 is TGTGCCAGCAGCTTGACAGGGCGAACTGAAGCTTTCTTT. This chain connects TRBV5-6 to TRBJ1-1; weak D call: TRBD1 (6 bases). Germline CDR1 and CDR2: SGHDT and YYEEEE. Trimming removed 1 base from V and 5 bases from J, with 9 bases in between. The CDR3 is 13 residues long.

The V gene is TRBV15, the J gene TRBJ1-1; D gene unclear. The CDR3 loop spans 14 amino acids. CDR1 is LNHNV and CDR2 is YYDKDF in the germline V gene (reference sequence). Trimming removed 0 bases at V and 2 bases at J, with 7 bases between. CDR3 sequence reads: CATSREAANTEAFF. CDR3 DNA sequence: TGTGCCACCAGCAGAGAGGCTGCCAACACTGAAGCTTTCTTT.

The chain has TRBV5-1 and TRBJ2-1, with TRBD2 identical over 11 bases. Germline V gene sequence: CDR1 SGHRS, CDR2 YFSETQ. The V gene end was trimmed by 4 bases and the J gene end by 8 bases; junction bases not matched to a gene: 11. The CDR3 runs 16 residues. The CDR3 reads CASSGGSGRALDEQFF. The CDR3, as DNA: TGCGCCAGCAGCGGGGGTAGCGGGAGGGCTCTCGATGAGCAGTTCTTC.

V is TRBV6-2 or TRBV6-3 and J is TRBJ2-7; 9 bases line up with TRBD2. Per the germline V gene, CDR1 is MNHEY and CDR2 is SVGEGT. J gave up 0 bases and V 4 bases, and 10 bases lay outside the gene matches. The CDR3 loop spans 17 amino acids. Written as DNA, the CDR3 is TGTGCCAGCAGTTTCACCCCTCTAGCGGGGTTCTCCTACGAGCAGTACTTC. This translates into CASSFTPLAGFSYEQYF.

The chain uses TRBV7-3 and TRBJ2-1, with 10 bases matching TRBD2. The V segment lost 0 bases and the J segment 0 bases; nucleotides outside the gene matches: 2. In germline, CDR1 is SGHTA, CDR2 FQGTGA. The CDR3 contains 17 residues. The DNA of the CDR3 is TGTGCCAGCAGCTTAACGAGGACTAGCGGCTCCTACAATGAGCAGTTCTTC. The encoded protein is CASSLTRTSGSYNEQFF.

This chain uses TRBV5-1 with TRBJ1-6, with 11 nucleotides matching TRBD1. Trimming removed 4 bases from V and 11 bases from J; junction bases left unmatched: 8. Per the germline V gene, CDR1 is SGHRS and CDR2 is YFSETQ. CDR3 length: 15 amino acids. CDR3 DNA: TGCGCCAGCAGCGAGGAGGGACAGGGGGTTGCACCCCTCCACTTT. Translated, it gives CASSEEGQGVAPLHF.

The chain's CDR3 is CASSDQGEPYNEQFF. The CDR3 DNA reads as TGTGCCAGCAGCGACCAGGGGGAACCCTACAATGAGCAGTTCTTC. The chain links TRBV9 to TRBJ2-1; 7 positions match TRBD1. The CDR3 contains 15 residues. Germline V gene lookup returns CDR1 SGDLS and CDR2 YYNGEE. With 3 bases clipped from V and 2 bases from J, the junction kept 5 bases outside the gene matches. The full variable domain, rest sourced from reference TRBV9 and TRBJ2-1, is DSGVTQTPKHLITATGQRVTLRCSPRSGDLSVYWYQQSLDQGLQFLIQYYNGEERAKGNILERFSAQQFPDLHSELNLSSLELGDSALYFCASSDQGEPYNEQFFGPGTRLTVL.

CDR3 DNA sequence: TGTGCCAGCAGCCCACCTGCGGGAACTGAGCAGTTCTTC. Residues: CASSPPAGTEQFF. The genes are TRBV6-2 or TRBV6-3 and TRBJ2-1; D may be TRBD2 (6 bases). This CDR3 comprises 13 residues. V gave up 6 bases and J gave up 9 bases, with 15 bases separating them. Germline values: CDR1 MNHEY, CDR2 SVGEGT.

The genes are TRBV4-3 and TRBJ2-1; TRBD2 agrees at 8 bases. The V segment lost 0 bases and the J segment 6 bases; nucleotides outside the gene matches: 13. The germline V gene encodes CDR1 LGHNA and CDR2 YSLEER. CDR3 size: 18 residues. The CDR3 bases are TGCGCCAGCAGCCAAGACGGTCAGGCGGGAGGCGTTCGCAATGAGCAGTTCTTC. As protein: CASSQDGQAGGVRNEQFF.

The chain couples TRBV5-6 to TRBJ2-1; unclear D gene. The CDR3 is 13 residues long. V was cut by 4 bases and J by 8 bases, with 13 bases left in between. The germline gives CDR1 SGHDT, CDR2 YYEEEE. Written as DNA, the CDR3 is TGTGCCAGCAGCCACGATAGCTTCGATGAGCAGTTCTTC. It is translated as CASSHDSFDEQFF.

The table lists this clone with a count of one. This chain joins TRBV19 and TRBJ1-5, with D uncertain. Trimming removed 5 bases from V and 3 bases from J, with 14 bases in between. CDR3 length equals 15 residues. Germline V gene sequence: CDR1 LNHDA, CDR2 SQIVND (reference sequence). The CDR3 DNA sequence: TGTGCCAGTAGTTGGCAGGAGGGCCCCAATCAGCCCCAGCATTTT. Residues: CASSWQEGPNQPQHF.

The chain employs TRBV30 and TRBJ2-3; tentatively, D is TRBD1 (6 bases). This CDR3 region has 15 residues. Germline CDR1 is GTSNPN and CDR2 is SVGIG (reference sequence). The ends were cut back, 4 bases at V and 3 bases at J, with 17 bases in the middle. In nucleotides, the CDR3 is TGTGCCTGGACCCCCCGGACAGTGCCTACAGATACGCAGTATTTT. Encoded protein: CAWTPRTVPTDTQYF.

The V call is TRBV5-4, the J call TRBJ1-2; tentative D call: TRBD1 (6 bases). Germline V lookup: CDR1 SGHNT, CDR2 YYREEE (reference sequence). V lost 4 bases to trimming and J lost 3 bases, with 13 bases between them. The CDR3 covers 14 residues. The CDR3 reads CASSPGGRYYGYTF. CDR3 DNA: TGTGCCAGCAGCCCGGGGGGCCGTTACTATGGCTACACCTTC.

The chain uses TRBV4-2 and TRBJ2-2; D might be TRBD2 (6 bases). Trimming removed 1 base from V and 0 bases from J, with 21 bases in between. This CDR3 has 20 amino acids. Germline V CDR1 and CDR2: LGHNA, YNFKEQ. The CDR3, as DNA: TGTGCCAGCAGCCAAGCCCCTGGGGGTGGGGACTTCGCGAACACCGGGGAGCTGTTTTTT. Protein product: CASSQAPGGGDFANTGELFF.

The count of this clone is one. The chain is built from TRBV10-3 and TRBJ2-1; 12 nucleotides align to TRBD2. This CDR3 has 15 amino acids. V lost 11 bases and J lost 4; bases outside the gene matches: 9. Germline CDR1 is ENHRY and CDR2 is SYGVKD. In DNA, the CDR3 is TGTGCCTCGTGCAGACTAGCGGGGGAGTACAATGAGCAGTTCTTC. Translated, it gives CASCRLAGEYNEQFF.

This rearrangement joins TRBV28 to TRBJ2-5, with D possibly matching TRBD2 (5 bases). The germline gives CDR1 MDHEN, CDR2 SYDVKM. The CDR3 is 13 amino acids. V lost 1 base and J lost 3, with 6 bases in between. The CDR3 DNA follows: TGTGCCAGCAGTTTATCCGGGGAAGAGACCCAGTACTTC. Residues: CASSLSGEETQYF.

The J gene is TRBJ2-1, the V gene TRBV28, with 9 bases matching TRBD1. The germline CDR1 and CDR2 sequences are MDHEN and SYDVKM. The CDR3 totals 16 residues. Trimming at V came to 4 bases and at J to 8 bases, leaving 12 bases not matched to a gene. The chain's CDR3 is CASSSSGTGSSHEQFF. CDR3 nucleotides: TGTGCCAGCAGTTCATCCGGGACAGGGTCTTCGCATGAGCAGTTCTTC. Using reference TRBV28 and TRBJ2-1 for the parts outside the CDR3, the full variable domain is DVKVTQSSRYLVKRTGEKVFLECVQDMDHENMFWYRQDPGLGLRLIYFSYDVKMKEKGDIPEGYSVSREKKERFSLILESASTNQTSMYLCASSSSGTGSSHEQFFGPGTRLTVL.